The T cell receptor (beta chain) under discussion was sequenced for a study of cytomegalovirus exposure and HLA in healthy donors. This CDR3 has 15 residues. The V segment lost 7 bases and the J segment 10 bases; nucleotides outside the gene matches: 11. The germline V gene encodes CDR1 MNHNY and CDR2 SVGAGI (reference sequence). The PCR employed 60 Vbeta primers together with 13 Jbeta primers. The protocol was immunoSEQ multiplex PCR, while the TCRdb copy is restricted to in-frame clones and leaves out a portion. The table includes 95,000 to 120,000 clones, around 82% detected once. This chain joins TRBV6-6 and TRBJ1-6; TRBD1 aligns across 9 bases. The sequenced sample consisted of PBMCs. This receptor was identified in a woman aged 25-40 years in good health and CMV-seropositive. The CDR3 is CASISTGGDGSPLHF. Written as DNA, the CDR3 is TGTGCCAGCATTTCAACAGGGGGCGATGGCTCACCCCTCCACTTT.